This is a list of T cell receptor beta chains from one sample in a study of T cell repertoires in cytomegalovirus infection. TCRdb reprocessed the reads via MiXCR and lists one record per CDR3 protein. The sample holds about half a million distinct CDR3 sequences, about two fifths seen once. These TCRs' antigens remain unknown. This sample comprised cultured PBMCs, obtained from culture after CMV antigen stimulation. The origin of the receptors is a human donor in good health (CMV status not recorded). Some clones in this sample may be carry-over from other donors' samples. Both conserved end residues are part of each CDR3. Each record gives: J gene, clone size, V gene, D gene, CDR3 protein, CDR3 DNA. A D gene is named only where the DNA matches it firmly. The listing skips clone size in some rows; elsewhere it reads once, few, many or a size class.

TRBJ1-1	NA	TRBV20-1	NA	CSVGGGGRSFF	TGCAGTGTTGGGGGGGGCGGGAGATCTTTCTTT
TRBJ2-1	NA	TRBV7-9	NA	CASSLVRERREQFF	TGTGCCAGCAGCTTAGTTCGAGAAAGGAGGGAGCAGTTCTTC
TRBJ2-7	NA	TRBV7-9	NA	CASSLEEGSTQYF	TGTGCCAGCAGCTTAGAGGAGGGCTCGACGCAGTACTTC
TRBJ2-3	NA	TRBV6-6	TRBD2	CASSYSGTRGGDTQYF	TGTGCCAGCAGTTACTCAGGGACTAGAGGAGGGGATACGCAGTATTTT
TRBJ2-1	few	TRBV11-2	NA	CASSLDPQVYNEQFF	TGTGCCAGCAGCTTAGACCCCCAGGTATACAATGAGCAGTTCTTC
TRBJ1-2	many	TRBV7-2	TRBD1	CASSFGTGTMGGYTF	TGTGCCAGCAGCTTCGGGACAGGGACCATGGGTGGCTACACCTTC
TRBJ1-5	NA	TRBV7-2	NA	CASSSLGEVGQPQHF	TGTGCCAGCAGCTCCCTGGGAGAGGTAGGCCAGCCCCAGCATTTT
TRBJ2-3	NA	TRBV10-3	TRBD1	CAIRTGTGGSDTQYF	TGTGCCATCAGAACCGGGACAGGGGGGTCAGATACGCAGTATTTT
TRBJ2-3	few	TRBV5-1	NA	CASSLDPNTDTQYF	TGTGCCAGCAGCTTGGATCCTAACACAGATACGCAGTATTTT
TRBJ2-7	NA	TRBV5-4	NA	CASSPGGGGAAKEQYF	TGTGCCAGCAGCCCTGGAGGTGGGGGGGCGGCTAAGGAGCAGTACTTC
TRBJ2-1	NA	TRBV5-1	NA	CASSLVGGPLPSYNEQFF	TGCGCCAGCAGCTTGGTGGGCGGGCCCCTTCCCTCCTACAATGAGCAGTTCTTC
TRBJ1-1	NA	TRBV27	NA	CASSPLRGAYTEAFF	TGTGCCAGCAGCCCACTGCGGGGGGCCTACACTGAAGCTTTCTTT
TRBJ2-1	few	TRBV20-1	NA	CSAITGYNEQFF	TGCAGTGCGATTACCGGCTACAATGAGCAGTTCTTC
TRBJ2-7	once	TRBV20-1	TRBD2	CSARDGGRHFYEQYF	TGCAGTGCTAGAGATGGCGGGAGGCACTTCTACGAGCAGTACTTC
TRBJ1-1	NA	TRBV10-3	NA	CAISEGLRNTEAFF	TGTGCCATCAGTGAAGGACTGAGGAACACTGAAGCTTTCTTT
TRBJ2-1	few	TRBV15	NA	CATSRDRTVYNEQFF	TGTGCCACCAGCAGAGACAGGACAGTCTACAATGAGCAGTTCTTC
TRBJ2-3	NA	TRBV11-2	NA	CASSLWRESRDTQYF	TGTGCCAGCAGCTTATGGCGGGAATCGAGAGATACGCAGTATTTT
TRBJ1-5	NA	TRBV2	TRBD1	CASTATGRNQPQHF	TGTGCCAGCACCGCGACAGGGAGGAATCAGCCCCAGCATTTT
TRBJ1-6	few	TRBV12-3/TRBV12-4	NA	CASSYRVRSPLHF	TGTGCCAGCAGTTACAGGGTTCGCTCACCCCTCCACTTT
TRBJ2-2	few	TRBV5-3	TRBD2	CASSFGGSNTGELFF	TGTGCCAGCAGCTTCGGGGGGTCTAACACCGGGGAGCTGTTTTTT
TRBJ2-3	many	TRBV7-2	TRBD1	CASSVLPGTATDTQYF	TGTGCCAGCAGCGTCCTCCCCGGGACAGCCACAGATACGCAGTATTTT
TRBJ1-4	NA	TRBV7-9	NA	CASSPNANTPELFF	TGTGCCAGCAGCCCCAATGCCAACACGCCAGAACTGTTTTTT
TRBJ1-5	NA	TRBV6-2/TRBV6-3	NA	CASSYSVGSGSQPQHF	TGTGCCAGCAGTTACTCGGTCGGGTCGGGAAGTCAGCCCCAGCATTTT
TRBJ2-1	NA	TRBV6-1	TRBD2	CASSSGTRPYNEQFF	TGTGCCAGCAGCTCCGGGACTAGGCCTTACAATGAGCAGTTCTTC
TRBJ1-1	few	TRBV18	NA	CASSQQELNTEAFF	TGTGCCAGCTCACAACAGGAGCTGAACACTGAAGCTTTCTTT
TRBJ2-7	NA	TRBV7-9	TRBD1	CASSLPGGASYEQYF	TGTGCCAGCAGCTTACCAGGGGGCGCCTCCTACGAGCAGTACTTC
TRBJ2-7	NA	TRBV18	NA	CASSPGTEKYEQYF	TGTGCCAGCTCACCTGGTACGGAGAAGTACGAGCAGTACTTC
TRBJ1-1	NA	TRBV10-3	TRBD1	CAISEPFTGDTEAFF	TGTGCCATCAGTGAGCCATTCACAGGGGACACTGAAGCTTTCTTT
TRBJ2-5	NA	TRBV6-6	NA	CASTPAIQETQYF	TGTGCCAGCACCCCGGCGATACAAGAGACCCAGTACTTC
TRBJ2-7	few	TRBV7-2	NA	CASRSSGLSGEQYF	TGTGCCAGCAGATCCTCCGGGCTGTCGGGCGAGCAGTACTTC
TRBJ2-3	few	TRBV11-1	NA	CASSYARESTDTQYF	TGTGCCAGCAGCTACGCGAGAGAAAGCACAGATACGCAGTATTTT
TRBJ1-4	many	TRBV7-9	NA	CASGRRGNEKLFF	TGTGCCAGCGGACGCAGGGGTAACGAAAAACTGTTTTTT
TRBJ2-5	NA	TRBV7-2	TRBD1	CASSPRTGGDGETQYF	TGTGCCAGCAGTCCTAGGACAGGGGGCGATGGGGAGACCCAGTACTTC
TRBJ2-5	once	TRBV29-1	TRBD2	CSVTGLAGTQETQYF	TGCAGCGTAACTGGACTAGCGGGCACCCAAGAGACCCAGTACTTC
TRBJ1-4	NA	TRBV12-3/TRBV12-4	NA	CASSSNLGGGEKLFF	TGTGCCAGCAGCTCTAACCTAGGGGGGGGCGAAAAACTGTTTTTT
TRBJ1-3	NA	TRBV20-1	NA	CSAPDRSSGNTIYF	TGCAGTGCCCCCGACCGGAGCTCTGGAAACACCATATATTTT
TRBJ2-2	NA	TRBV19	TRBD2	CASSLSTGTTNTGELFF	TGTGCCAGTAGTTTATCAACCGGGACTACGAACACCGGGGAGCTGTTTTTT
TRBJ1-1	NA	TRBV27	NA	CASSWKAGDTEAFF	TGTGCCAGCAGTTGGAAGGCGGGGGACACTGAAGCTTTCTTT
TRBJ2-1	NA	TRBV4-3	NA	CASSPGTFMYNEQFF	TGCGCCAGCAGCCCTGGGACGTTCATGTACAATGAGCAGTTCTTC
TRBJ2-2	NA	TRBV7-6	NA	CASSSRATPGELFF	TGTGCCAGCAGCTCCCGGGCTACCCCCGGGGAGCTGTTTTTT
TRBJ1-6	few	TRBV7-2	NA	CASSLVGGGSPLHF	TGTGCCAGCAGCTTAGTAGGAGGAGGTTCACCCCTCCACTTT
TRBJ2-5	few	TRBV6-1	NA	CASSEAGNRVRTQYF	TGTGCCAGCAGTGAAGCGGGGAACAGGGTGAGGACCCAGTACTTC
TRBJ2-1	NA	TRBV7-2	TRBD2	CASSFYGRSTRGEQFF	TGTGCCAGCAGCTTTTACGGGAGGAGTACAAGGGGTGAGCAGTTCTTC
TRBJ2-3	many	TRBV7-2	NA	CASSLGAVDTQYF	TGTGCCAGCAGCTTAGGGGCCGTGGATACGCAGTATTTT
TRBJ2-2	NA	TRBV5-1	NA	CASSFGGSQTGELFF	TGCGCCAGCAGCTTCGGGGGATCTCAGACCGGGGAGCTGTTTTTT
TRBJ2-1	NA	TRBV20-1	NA	CSASGPADYNEQFF	TGCAGTGCTAGCGGTCCAGCGGACTACAATGAGCAGTTCTTC
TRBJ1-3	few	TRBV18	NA	CASSPQQGHSGNTIYF	TGTGCCAGCTCACCGCAGCAGGGCCACTCTGGAAACACCATATATTTT
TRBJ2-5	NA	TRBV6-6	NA	CASSSPDGKETQYF	TGTGCCAGCAGTTCCCCCGACGGCAAAGAGACCCAGTACTTC
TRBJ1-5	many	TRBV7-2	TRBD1	CASSETGLSNQPQHF	TGTGCCAGCAGCGAGACAGGGCTAAGCAATCAGCCCCAGCATTTT
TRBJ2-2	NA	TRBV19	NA	CASSMRAGELFF	TGTGCCAGTAGTATGAGGGCCGGGGAGCTGTTTTTT
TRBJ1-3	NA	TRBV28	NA	CASSYDRLNTIYF	TGTGCCAGCAGTTACGACAGGCTAAACACCATATATTTT
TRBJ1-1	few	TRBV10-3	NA	CAISDAGAENTEAFF	TGTGCCATCAGTGATGCGGGGGCCGAGAACACTGAAGCTTTCTTT
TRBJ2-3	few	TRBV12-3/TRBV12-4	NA	CASAWGADWSIGTQYF	TGTGCCAGCGCCTGGGGGGCAGATTGGAGTATAGGTACGCAGTATTTT
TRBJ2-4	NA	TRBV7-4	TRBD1	CASSSGQGGHQNIQYF	TGTGCCAGCAGTTCCGGACAGGGGGGGCACCAAAACATTCAGTACTTC
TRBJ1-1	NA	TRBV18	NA	CASSPGTTGEAFF	TGTGCCAGCTCACCGGGGACCACAGGTGAAGCTTTCTTT
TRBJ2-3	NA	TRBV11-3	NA	CASSLRGIITDTQYF	TGTGCCAGCAGCTTAAGGGGAATCATCACAGATACGCAGTATTTT
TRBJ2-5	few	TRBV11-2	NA	CASSSSTEETQYF	TGTGCCAGCAGCTCATCCACCGAAGAGACCCAGTACTTC
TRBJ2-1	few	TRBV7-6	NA	CASSLAGPFNEQFF	TGTGCCAGCAGCTTAGCCGGGCCATTCAATGAGCAGTTCTTC
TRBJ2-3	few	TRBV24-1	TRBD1	CATSGGQGKTDTQYF	TGTGCCACCAGTGGAGGACAGGGGAAGACAGATACGCAGTATTTT